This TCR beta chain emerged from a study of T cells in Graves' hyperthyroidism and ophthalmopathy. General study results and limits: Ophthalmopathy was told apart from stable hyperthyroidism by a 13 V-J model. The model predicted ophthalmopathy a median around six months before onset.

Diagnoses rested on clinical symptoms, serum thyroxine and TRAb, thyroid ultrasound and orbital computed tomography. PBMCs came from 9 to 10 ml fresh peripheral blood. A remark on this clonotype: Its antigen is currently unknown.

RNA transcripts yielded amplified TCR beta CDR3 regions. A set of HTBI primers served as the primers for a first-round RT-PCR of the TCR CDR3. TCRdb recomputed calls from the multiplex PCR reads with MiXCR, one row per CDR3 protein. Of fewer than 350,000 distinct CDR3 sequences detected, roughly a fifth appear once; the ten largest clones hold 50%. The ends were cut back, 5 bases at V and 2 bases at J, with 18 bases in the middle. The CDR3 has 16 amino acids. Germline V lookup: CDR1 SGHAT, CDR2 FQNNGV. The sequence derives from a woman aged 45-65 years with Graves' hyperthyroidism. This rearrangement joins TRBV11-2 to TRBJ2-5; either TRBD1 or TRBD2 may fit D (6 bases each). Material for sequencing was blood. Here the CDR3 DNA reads TGTGCCAGCAGCACTTTCGGGGGCAGGGCGCAAGAGACCCAGTACTTC. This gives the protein CASSTFGGRAQETQYF.